Shown below are 30 T cell receptor beta chains from a single sample sequenced in a study of T cell responses to AZD1222 COVID-19 vaccine. Using immunoSEQ multiplex PCR, the repertoire was profiled, and TCRdb retains in-frame clones only, with some absent. The data contain approximately 170,000 clones, 80% to 95% of them seen just once; the ten biggest clones take up about 4.5%. The sample consisted of peripheral blood, taken on day 0 of AZD1222 vaccination. The receptors were gathered from an adult in good health.

The chain has TRBV6-4 and TRBJ2-7; D tentatively reads TRBD1 or TRBD2 (6 bases each). This CDR3 spans 14 amino acids. The V gene's germline CDR1 is MRHNA and CDR2 SNTAGT. The V and J ends lost 4 bases and 5 bases respectively, with 15 bases between them. The CDR3 DNA reads TGTGCCAGCAGTGTTTCGGGGGCGGCGGACGAGCAGTACTTC. Protein sequence: CASSVSGAADEQYF.

The gene calls are TRBV6-5 and TRBJ1-2; TRBD1 agrees at 10 bases. V lost 6 bases and J lost 6; bases outside the gene matches: 4. The germline V gene has CDR1 MNHEY and CDR2 SVGAGI. This CDR3 comprises 13 residues. CDR3 bases: TGTGCCAGCAGGACAGGGGGCCCTAATGGCTACACCTTC. Translated: CASRTGGPNGYTF.

The gene calls are TRBV30 and TRBJ1-4, with 7 bases matching TRBD1. Germline CDR1 reads GTSNPN; CDR2 reads SVGIG (reference sequence). This CDR3 is built from 15 residues. Unmatched junction bases numbered 7, after V lost 2 bases and J lost 4 bases. The CDR3, as DNA: TGTGCCTGGAGTTCCCGGGACAGAGATAATGAAAAACTGTTTTTT. It encodes CAWSSRDRDNEKLFF.

V is TRBV30 and J is TRBJ2-2; 9 bases are a match to TRBD2. This CDR3 has 18 residues. Germline V gene lookup returns CDR1 GTSNPN and CDR2 SVGIG (reference sequence). With V trimmed by 2 bases and J by 1 base, 11 bases remained unmatched. CDR3 sequence (DNA): TGTGCCTGGAGTCCCTACGTCTCACTAGCGGGGAACACCGGGGAGCTGTTTTTT. This gives the protein CAWSPYVSLAGNTGELFF.

The rearrangement links TRBV10-3 to TRBJ2-1; 9 bases line up with TRBD2. The V and J ends lost 6 bases and 7 bases, in that order; junction bases with no gene match: 4. The germline CDR1 and CDR2 sequences are ENHRY and SYGVKD. The CDR3 is 13 amino acids. The CDR3 DNA reads as TGTGCCATCAGCGGGACTAGCCGAAATGAGCAGTTCTTC. Translation: CAISGTSRNEQFF.

The CDR3 loop reads CASSLPDRHNQPQHF. In DNA, the CDR3 is TGTGCCAGCAGCCTTCCCGACAGGCACAATCAGCCCCAGCATTTT. The chain recombines TRBV2 with TRBJ1-5; D possibly corresponds to TRBD1 (6 bases). CDR3 size: 15 residues. Per the germline V gene, CDR1 is SNHLY and CDR2 is FYNNEI. Trimming removed 6 bases at V and 3 bases at J, with 15 bases between.

A few counts support this clone. The V and J genes are TRBV16 and TRBJ2-1; 8 positions match TRBD2. Germline V CDR1 and CDR2: KGHSY, FQNENV. The CDR3 is 15 residues long. V dropped 2 bases and J dropped 6; count of bases not matched to a gene: 6. The CDR3 bases are TGTGCCAGCAGCCAACGAGCGGGAGATGGCAATGAGCAGTTCTTC. Translating gives CASSQRAGDGNEQFF.

This chain connects TRBV1 to TRBJ1-1. TRBV1 is termed a pseudogene. CDR3 size: 18 residues. The CDR3 bases are TGCACCAGCAGCCGTGGGGAGACAGAATACGAATATAACACTGAAGCTTTCTTT. This sequence encodes CTSSRGETEYEYNTEAFF.

V gene TRBV14 combines with J gene TRBJ2-1, with 16 bases lining up with TRBD2. V was clipped by 4 bases and J by 4 bases; unmatched bases: 10. Germline V gene sequence: CDR1 SGHDN, CDR2 FVKESK. CDR3 length: 19 amino acids. CDR3 residues: CASSPIPGTSGRAYNEQFF. CDR3 nucleotide sequence: TGTGCCAGCAGCCCCATCCCAGGGACTAGCGGGAGGGCATACAATGAGCAGTTCTTC.

This chain joins TRBV19 and TRBJ1-6, with D tentatively TRBD1 (5 bases). This CDR3 has 13 residues. Trimming shortened V by 3 bases and J by 16 bases, and 16 bases separated the two germline ends. Germline CDR1 reads LNHDA; CDR2 reads SQIVND (reference sequence). Here the CDR3 reads CASSMGGAAGLHF. The CDR3 DNA reads TGTGCCAGTAGTATGGGGGGTGCGGCCGGGCTCCACTTT.

This rearrangement joins TRBV5-1 to TRBJ2-7; TRBD1 agrees at 11 bases. Germline V CDR1 and CDR2: SGHRS, YFSETQ. V lost 3 bases, J lost 5 bases, and 7 bases stayed unmatched. There are 15 residues in the CDR3. CDR3 residues: CASSSTSGQGDEQYF. CDR3 nucleotides: TGCGCCAGCAGCTCGACCTCGGGACAGGGGGACGAGCAGTACTTC.

In its sample, this clone was seen a few times. The chain recombines TRBV29-1 with TRBJ2-1; D remains ambiguous. The CDR3 length is 12 residues. V was shortened by 4 bases and J by 10 bases, with 14 bases between the two germline ends. Per the germline V gene, CDR1 is SQVTM and CDR2 is ANQGSEA. CDR3 sequence: CSVAGAAYEQFF. Here the CDR3 DNA reads TGCAGCGTTGCTGGAGCAGCGTACGAGCAGTTCTTC.

J is TRBJ2-2 and V is TRBV20-1; no clear D gene. Germline CDR1 reads DFQATT; CDR2 reads SNEGSKA (reference sequence). V was cut by 3 bases and J by 1 base, with 6 bases left in between. This CDR3 has 13 amino acids. The CDR3 nucleotides read TGCAGTGCTAGTGGAGTGAACACCGGGGAGCTGTTTTTT. It is translated as CSASGVNTGELFF.

V usage is TRBV28 and J usage is TRBJ1-5; D possibly corresponds to TRBD1 (5 bases). CDR1 is MDHEN and CDR2 is SYDVKM in the germline V gene. This CDR3 spans 16 amino acids. The V gene lost 2 bases and the J gene lost 2 bases, with 13 bases spanning the gap. CDR3 in DNA: TGTGCCAGCAGTTTAGGGGGGAGAGATGGCAATCAGCCCCAGCATTTT. Protein sequence: CASSLGGRDGNQPQHF.

V gene TRBV5-1 combines with J gene TRBJ2-7; perhaps TRBD2 as D (6 bases). Germline CDR1 reads SGHRS; CDR2 reads YFSETQ. Deletions cut 1 base from V and 0 bases from J, with 8 bases between. The CDR3 consists of 14 residues. CDR3 sequence reads: CASSLRDFSYEQYF. CDR3 coding DNA: TGCGCCAGCAGCTTGCGGGACTTCTCCTACGAGCAGTACTTC.

The V and J genes are TRBV5-4 and TRBJ2-1; the D is unclear. The V and J ends lost 0 bases and 8 bases respectively, with 15 bases between them. This CDR3 has 15 residues. The V gene's germline CDR1 is SGHNT and CDR2 YYREEE (reference sequence). In DNA, the CDR3 is TGTGCCAGCAGCTTGGACAGCTTCAGCAACGATGAGCAGTTCTTC. This encodes CASSLDSFSNDEQFF.

The chain carries TRBV1 and TRBJ2-1; the table gives TRBD2 as D, unverified against the DNA. TRBV1 is a pseudogene locus. CDR3 length: 17 amino acids. The CDR3: CTSSQDPLAGPYNEQFF. CDR3 DNA: TGCACCAGCAGCCAAGATCCACTAGCGGGACCCTACAATGAGCAGTTCTTC.

The CDR3: CASSQILNTEAFF. CDR3 nucleotides: TGTGCCAGCAGCCAAATCCTGAACACTGAAGCTTTCTTT. The chain employs TRBV4-2 and TRBJ1-1; D not resolved. V lost 2 bases, J lost 0 bases, and 4 bases lay in between. This CDR3 contains 13 residues. The germline V gene has CDR1 LGHNA and CDR2 YNFKEQ.

The CDR3 here is CASSQARDGEGTQYF. The CDR3 region has the DNA TGTGCCAGCAGCCAAGCCCGGGACGGGGAAGGGACCCAGTACTTC. The chain is built from TRBV14 and TRBJ2-5; D could derive from TRBD1 or TRBD2 (5 bases each). Germline assignment: CDR1 SGHDN and CDR2 FVKESK. V was cut by 1 base and J by 7 bases, with 16 bases left in between. This CDR3 is 15 amino acids long.

This chain joins TRBV20-1 and TRBJ1-5; D unresolved. Germline V lookup: CDR1 DFQATT, CDR2 SNEGSKA (reference sequence). Between the trimmed V and J ends, which lost 5 bases and 4 bases, there was a span of 12 bases. There are 13 residues in the CDR3. CDR3 amino acids: CSAGVQWNQPQHF. Here the CDR3 DNA reads TGCAGTGCTGGTGTCCAGTGGAATCAGCCCCAGCATTTT.

The V call is TRBV12-5, the J call TRBJ2-2; TRBD1 is a possible D gene (6 bases). The germline gives CDR1 LGHNT, CDR2 FRNRAP. The CDR3 loop spans 14 amino acids. The V gene lost 5 bases and the J gene lost 4 bases, with 11 bases spanning the gap. Here the CDR3 DNA reads TGTGCTAGTGGTAGGGACATGCCCACCGGGGAGCTGTTTTTT. This gives the protein CASGRDMPTGELFF.

The chain links TRBV4-2 to TRBJ1-2; D perhaps matches TRBD1 (6 bases). This CDR3 comprises 15 residues. The germline gives CDR1 LGHNA, CDR2 YNFKEQ. V was trimmed by 3 bases and J by 4 bases, leaving 15 bases between them. In DNA, the CDR3 is TGTGCCAGCAGCCAGATGACACAGGGCGGCTATGGCTACACCTTC. Its translation is CASSQMTQGGYGYTF.

The chain joins TRBV4-3 to TRBJ2-3; 8 nucleotides align to TRBD2. J was trimmed by 6 bases and V by 4 bases; bases with no gene match: 15. Germline V gives CDR1 LGHNA, CDR2 YSLEER. The CDR3 runs 17 residues. The CDR3 here is CASSRIKLADDFDTQYF. The CDR3, as DNA: TGCGCCAGCAGCCGGATCAAACTAGCGGACGATTTTGATACGCAGTATTTT.

The V gene is TRBV28, the J gene TRBJ2-1; the match to TRBD1 covers 12 bases. Looked up from germline, CDR1 is MDHEN and CDR2 is SYDVKM. The length of the CDR3 is 16 residues. With 5 bases clipped from V and 8 bases from J, the junction kept 10 bases outside the gene matches. DNA of the CDR3: TGTGCCAGCAGTGAAGCCGGGACAGGGGGCTTTGATGAGCAGTTCTTC. Translation gives CASSEAGTGGFDEQFF. Drawing the rest from reference TRBV28 and TRBJ2-1, the complete variable domain is DVKVTQSSRYLVKRTGEKVFLECVQDMDHENMFWYRQDPGLGLRLIYFSYDVKMKEKGDIPEGYSVSREKKERFSLILESASTNQTSMYLCASSEAGTGGFDEQFFGPGTRLTVL.

CDR3 in DNA: TGCGCCAGCAGCTTGGGGTATGCTCATGAGCAGTTCTTC. Encoded protein: CASSLGYAHEQFF. The gene calls are TRBV5-1 and TRBJ2-1; D unresolved. The germline V gene encodes CDR1 SGHRS and CDR2 YFSETQ. The CDR3 is 13 residues long. Trimming removed 0 bases from V and 8 bases from J, with 9 bases in between.

This chain joins TRBV12-3 or TRBV12-4 and TRBJ2-3, with D uncertain. V lost 6 bases, J lost 6 bases, and 10 bases lay in between. This CDR3 is built from 12 residues. The CDR3 region has the DNA TGTGCCAGCAGCTCTAGGTACGATACGCAGTATTTT. It yields the protein CASSSRYDTQYF.

The J gene is TRBJ2-1, the V gene TRBV3-1 (or the pseudogene TRBV3-2); D gene ambiguous. Germline CDR1 reads LGHDT; CDR2 reads YNNKEL (reference sequence). This CDR3 contains 12 residues. The ends were cut back, 8 bases at V and 15 bases at J, with 20 bases in the middle. As DNA, the CDR3 is TGTGCCAGCCACCACACGTTTTGGGCGCGGTTCTTC. Its translation is CASHHTFWARFF.

The rearrangement joins TRBV19 to TRBJ2-7, with D hard to call. The CDR3 length is 11 residues. Trimming cost V 3 bases and J 6 bases, with 6 bases left between them. Germline values: CDR1 LNHDA, CDR2 SQIVND (reference sequence). The CDR3 sequence is CASSIETEQYF. The CDR3 bases are TGTGCCAGTAGTATCGAGACCGAGCAGTACTTC.

The V and J genes are TRBV28 and TRBJ2-7; D not certain. The germline gives CDR1 MDHEN, CDR2 SYDVKM. The CDR3 runs 14 residues. Between the trimmed V and J ends, which lost 6 bases and 1 base, there was a span of 13 bases. CDR3 nucleotides: TGTGCCAGCAGGGCCAGATACATATCCTACGAGCAGTACTTC. Translation: CASRARYISYEQYF.

This chain connects TRBV11-2 to TRBJ1-2; 7 nucleotides agree with TRBD1. The CDR3 has 13 amino acids. V dropped 4 bases and J dropped 4; count of bases not matched to a gene: 3. In germline, CDR1 is SGHAT, CDR2 FQNNGV. The CDR3 region has the DNA TGTGCCAGCAGCTCAGGACAGGCCTATGGCTACACCTTC. It translates to CASSSGQAYGYTF.